A selection of T cell receptor beta chains follows, all from one sample in a study of blood T cell repertoires in COVID-19. Data came from immunoSEQ multiplex PCR; TCRdb stores just in-frame clones and leaves some out. In the table there are about 140,000 clones, 85% of which are singletons. Sequencing was done on a sample of peripheral blood. Receptors originate from a man aged 50 to 60 with acute or convalescent COVID-19. Both conserved end residues are part of each CDR3. A D gene is named only where the DNA matches it firmly. Clone size appears in some rows only: once, few, many, or a class for an expanded clone.

J gene,D gene,clone size,V gene,CDR3 DNA,CDR3 protein
TRBJ2-7,-,once,TRBV9,TGTGCCAGCAGCGGAGCGAATACCTACGAGCAGTACTTC,CASSGANTYEQYF
TRBJ2-1,TRBD2,-,TRBV6-5,TGTGCCAGCAGTATTCTAGCGGGAGCGAGAGAGCAGTTCTTC,CASSILAGAREQFF
TRBJ2-5,-,-,TRBV18,TGTGCCAGCTCACCACCGTTGGACAGCCTCCAAGAGACCCAGTACTTC,CASSPPLDSLQETQYF
TRBJ2-5,-,few,TRBV3-1/TRBV3-2,TGTGCCAGCAGCCAAGAGGCCCTAACCCGGGGGGAGACCCAGTACTTC,CASSQEALTRGETQYF
TRBJ2-7,-,-,TRBV28,TGTGCCAGCACCCCGGCTGGGGAGGCCTACGAGCAGTACTTC,CASTPAGEAYEQYF
TRBJ1-1,TRBD1,-,TRBV29-1,TGCAGCGCGAGGGACAGGGTGAACACTGAAGCTTTCTTT,CSARDRVNTEAFF
TRBJ2-5,-,once,TRBV11-2,TGTGCCAGCAGCGTCGCAGATGGAGAGACCCAGTACTTC,CASSVADGETQYF
TRBJ1-1,TRBD1,-,TRBV19,TGTGCCAGTAGTAGACAGGGTTCGAACACTGAAGCTTTCTTT,CASSRQGSNTEAFF
TRBJ2-2,-,-,TRBV4-2,TGTGCCAGCAGCCAAAGCGAGGGGGAGCTGTTTTTT,CASSQSEGELFF
TRBJ2-7,TRBD1,few,TRBV12-3/TRBV12-4,TGTGCCAGCAGTTCCAGACAGGGTGCCGAGCAGTACTTC,CASSSRQGAEQYF
TRBJ2-7,TRBD1,few,TRBV27,TGTGCCAGCAGCTGGGACAGGGGTAACTACGAGCAGTACTTC,CASSWDRGNYEQYF
TRBJ2-3,TRBD2,-,TRBV10-3,TGTGCCATCAGCGTAGATGGACTAGCGGGAGATACGCAGTATTTT,CAISVDGLAGDTQYF
TRBJ2-3,TRBD2,-,TRBV11-3,TGTGCCAGCAGCTTACCCGGCTCTAGCGGGACAGATACGCAGTATTTT,CASSLPGSSGTDTQYF
TRBJ2-1,TRBD2,-,TRBV12-3/TRBV12-4,TGTGCCAGCAGCCTAAAGCGGGAGAAACAGTTCTTC,CASSLKREKQFF
TRBJ2-7,-,-,TRBV6-1,TGTGCCAGCAGTGGGGGACCGGGCTCCAAAGTGCTAGCGTCCTACGAGCAGTACTTC,CASSGGPGSKVLASYEQYF
TRBJ1-1,-,-,TRBV5-1,TGCGCCAGCAGCTTGGACAGGGTGAACACTGAAGCTTTCTTT,CASSLDRVNTEAFF
TRBJ1-6,-,few,TRBV7-9,TGTGCCAGCAGTAAAAGCTCACCCCTCCACTTT,CASSKSSPLHF
TRBJ1-1,-,-,TRBV18,TGTGCCAGCTCCCCCCCAGGCAGAACAACTGAAGCTTTCTTT,CASSPPGRTTEAFF
TRBJ2-3,TRBD2,-,TRBV9,TGTGCCAGCAGCGTAGTAGCGGGGAGGTATTTT,CASSVVAGRYF
TRBJ1-2,-,once,TRBV19,TGTGCCAGTAGTACGGACTATGGCTACACCTTC,CASSTDYGYTF
TRBJ1-2,TRBD1,-,TRBV18,TGTGCCAGCTCACCCCTCGTCGCAGGGGGCCATGGCTACACCTTC,CASSPLVAGGHGYTF
TRBJ2-6,-,-,TRBV27,TGTGCCAGCAGTTATGGGGGGTATGTTTTCTCTGGGGCCAACGTCCTGACTTTC,CASSYGGYVFSGANVLTF
TRBJ1-2,TRBD1,-,TRBV3-1/TRBV3-2,TGTGCCAGCAGCCAAGGAGGGGGCCAGGACTATGGCTACACCTTC,CASSQGGGQDYGYTF
TRBJ1-4,-,few,TRBV2,TGTGCCAGCAGTGCCAATTCTAATGAAAAACTGTTTTTT,CASSANSNEKLFF
TRBJ2-1,TRBD1,-,TRBV4-1,TGCGCCAGCTCAGGACAGGACAATGAGCAGTTCTTC,CASSGQDNEQFF
TRBJ1-1,-,-,TRBV11-2,TGTGCCAGCAGCCCACGAGCCGGCACTGAAGCTTTCTTT,CASSPRAGTEAFF
TRBJ2-3,-,-,TRBV3-1/TRBV3-2,TGTGCCAGCAGCCAAAAGGGGGACTACACAGATACGCAGTATTTT,CASSQKGDYTDTQYF
TRBJ2-3,-,-,TRBV19,TGTGCCAGTAGGAGTAGGTCAGGGAATTCGGATACGCAGTATTTT,CASRSRSGNSDTQYF
TRBJ1-1,-,-,TRBV25-1,TGTGCCAGCAGTGAATTCGGGGTGGGCACTGAAGCTTTCTTT,CASSEFGVGTEAFF
TRBJ2-7,TRBD1,once,TRBV7-6,TGTGCCAGCAGCTTTAGGACAGGGTCAACCTACGAGCAGTACTTC,CASSFRTGSTYEQYF
TRBJ2-7,TRBD1,-,TRBV19,TGTGCCAGTAGCCCAGGGGGGACAGGGGCCTCCTACGAGCAGTACTTC,CASSPGGTGASYEQYF
TRBJ2-3,-,-,TRBV5-1,TGCGCCAGCAGCCTTGACTACACAGATACGCAGTATTTT,CASSLDYTDTQYF
TRBJ2-2,-,-,TRBV11-3,TGTGCCAGCAGCTTAGACGAGTACACCGGGGAGCTGTTTTTT,CASSLDEYTGELFF
TRBJ1-4,TRBD1,once,TRBV27,TGTGCCAGCAGTTCCCGGACAGGCTTTAATGAAAAACTGTTTTTT,CASSSRTGFNEKLFF
TRBJ2-7,TRBD2,-,TRBV6-5,TGTGCCAGCAGGGGAAGGACTAGTCGGGACGAGCAGTACTTC,CASRGRTSRDEQYF
TRBJ2-7,TRBD1,-,TRBV5-1,TGCGCCAGCAGCTTAGCAACAGGGGGCGCCGAGCAGTACTTC,CASSLATGGAEQYF
TRBJ1-3,-,-,TRBV18,TGTGCCAGCCGAGTAGATTCTGGAAACACCATATATTTT,CASRVDSGNTIYF
TRBJ2-5,-,-,TRBV24-1,TGTGCCACCAGTGATAAAGAGAGCAAAGAGACCCAGTACTTC,CATSDKESKETQYF
TRBJ2-2,-,-,TRBV14,TGTGCCAGCAGCCAATCTGGCAGGGGGGCAGGCGGGGAGCTGTTTTTT,CASSQSGRGAGGELFF
TRBJ2-5,TRBD1,-,TRBV27,TGTGCCAGCAACCACAGGGGGGAAGAGACCCAGTACTTC,CASNHRGEETQYF
TRBJ2-7,TRBD2,-,TRBV28,TGTGCCAGCAGTTTGTGGGCTAGCGGGAGCACCTACGAGCAGTACTTC,CASSLWASGSTYEQYF
TRBJ1-1,-,few,TRBV4-2,TGTGCCAGCAGCCCAGGGGCGTACACTGAAGCTTTCTTT,CASSPGAYTEAFF
TRBJ1-2,TRBD1,once,TRBV6-5,TGTGCCAGCAGGTCCACAGGGGGCGGCTACACCTTC,CASRSTGGGYTF
TRBJ2-7,-,medium-sized,TRBV6-6,TGTGCCAGCAGTTACAGGGGATACGAGCAGTACTTC,CASSYRGYEQYF
TRBJ1-1,-,-,TRBV2,TGTGCCAGCAGAGCCCCGGGACACTTGAACACTGAAGCTTTCTTT,CASRAPGHLNTEAFF
TRBJ1-2,-,once,TRBV4-1,TGCGCCAGCAGCCAAGATCTCAGGGGCCGGGATGGCTACACCTTC,CASSQDLRGRDGYTF
TRBJ1-1,-,-,TRBV6-6,TGTGCCAGCAAGAAGGGGGATCGGACTGAAGCTTTCTTT,CASKKGDRTEAFF
TRBJ2-7,TRBD1,-,TRBV7-2,TGTGCCAGCAGCGCCGGACCGGGACAGACCAAACAGTACGAGCAGTACTTC,CASSAGPGQTKQYEQYF
TRBJ2-7,-,-,TRBV28,TGTGCCAGCAAACAGGGAGCCTACGAGCAGTACTTC,CASKQGAYEQYF
TRBJ1-1,-,-,TRBV10-2,TGCGCCAGCAGTGAGTCGGGGGGGACTGAAGCTTTCTTT,CASSESGGTEAFF
TRBJ1-2,TRBD1,-,TRBV18,TGTGCCAGCTCACCTCCAGGGGGCGGTTTACTTGGCTACACCTTC,CASSPPGGGLLGYTF
TRBJ1-6,-,-,TRBV2,TGTGCCAGCAGCGGGGGTGGGGCCTTTAATGGTTCACCCCTCCACTTT,CASSGGGAFNGSPLHF
TRBJ1-1,TRBD1,-,TRBV6-5,TGTGCCAGCAGAGGGGGACAGGGGGCTCAGACTGAAGCTTTCTTT,CASRGGQGAQTEAFF
TRBJ1-5,TRBD1,-,TRBV9,TGTGCCAGCAGCCCCGGACAGGGGAGCAATCAGCCCCAGCATTTT,CASSPGQGSNQPQHF
TRBJ2-2,-,once,TRBV6-5,TGTGCCGTATGGAGAGGGAGCGCGAACACCGGGGAGCTGTTTTTT,CAVWRGSANTGELFF